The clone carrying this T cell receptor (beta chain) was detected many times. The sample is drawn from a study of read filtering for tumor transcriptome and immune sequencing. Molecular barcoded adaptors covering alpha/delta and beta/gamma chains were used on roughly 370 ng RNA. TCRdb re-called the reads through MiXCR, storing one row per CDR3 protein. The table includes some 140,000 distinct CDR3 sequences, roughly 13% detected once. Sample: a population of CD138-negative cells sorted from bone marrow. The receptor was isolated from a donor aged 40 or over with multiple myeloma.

CDR3 amino acids: CASSIQGNTQYF. CDR3 bases: TGTGCCAGTAGTATTCAGGGGAATACGCAGTATTTT. V is TRBV19 and J is TRBJ2-3; D may be TRBD1 (6 bases). Germline V gene sequence: CDR1 LNHDA, CDR2 SQIVND (reference sequence). The CDR3 is made up of 12 amino acids. Between the trimmed V and J ends, which lost 3 bases and 7 bases, there was a span of 8 bases.